This entry concerns a single T cell receptor (beta chain). This clone was detected only a few times. Its binding antigen is unknown. No much larger clone is present one base from it, and per-base qualities are unavailable. This specimen belongs to a study of blood T cell repertoires in COVID-19 (dated by TCRdb to 2020 to 2022). Background for the entire study: The collaborator samples originated in the United States, Italy and Spain and spanned the acute and convalescent phases of COVID-19. The prospective study material was composed of cDNA or gDNA derived from T cells, B-cell-depleted T cells, or PBMCs. The repertoires were released in a freely available public database meant as a resource for research on the immune response to SARS-CoV-2. Where available, HLA class I and class II types were obtained from metadata supplied by the sample provider rather than from assay-based typing. Sample metadata almost always included a de-identified subject ID, COVID-19 status, age in years and sex. Samples came from the ongoing ImmuneRACE study (first 160 participants) plus 1,254 subjects from 6 global collaborators. The dataset comprised deeply sampled blood TCRbeta repertoires from subjects exposed to, actively infected with, or recovered from COVID-19. On the study overall, not on this receptor specifically: The amount of clinical and demographic metadata varied by source and participant and was provided uncurated.

TCRbeta CDR3 regions were amplified from genomic DNA using the immunoSEQ Assay, a bias-controlled multiplex PCR. Processing in the source paper ran as follows. The number of nucleated cells in each sample was estimated from the amplification of reference gene primers within the assay. Sequence reads were collapsed and filtered to measure the absolute abundance of every unique TCRbeta CDR3 rearrangement. For each sample, productive Simpson clonality was calculated as the square root of Simpson's diversity index over productive rearrangements. What TCRdb holds here is the immuneACCESS table cut down to in-frame rearrangements. Part of the clones is not present; checked against another copy, under half of the missing clones reflect an unresolved V gene, and the others are unexplained. V, J and clone size were drawn from that table, and D and trimming were deduced from the DNA. For this sample there are around 110,000 clones; around 78% appear just once. The ten largest clones represent 6.2% of the sample.

At one collaborating source in Seattle, patients were enrolled during active infection and were followed longitudinally through the course of disease. Each collaborating institution followed its own protocols to collect whole blood in K2EDTA tubes. For TCRbeta analysis, collaborators shipped samples in one of three forms: frozen whole blood, isolated PBMCs, or DNA extracted from either of those sample types. Trimming removed 3 bases from V and 8 bases from J, leaving 11 bases between the germline ends. As encoded in the germline V gene, CDR1 is SGHRS while CDR2 is YFSETQ. Inclusive of the bounding cysteine and phenylalanine, the CDR3 is 12 residues long. CDR3 DNA only is kept here, 36 bases in frame from base 1.

The TCR was taken from a man at least 80 years old with COVID-19, enrolled during active disease. The chain uses TRBV5-1 and TRBJ1-1; TRBD1 is possibly the D segment (5 matching bases). Material: peripheral blood. This receptor has the CDR3 CASSSAEGEAFF. The nucleotides are TGCGCCAGCAGCTCGGCGGAGGGGGAAGCTTTCTTT.